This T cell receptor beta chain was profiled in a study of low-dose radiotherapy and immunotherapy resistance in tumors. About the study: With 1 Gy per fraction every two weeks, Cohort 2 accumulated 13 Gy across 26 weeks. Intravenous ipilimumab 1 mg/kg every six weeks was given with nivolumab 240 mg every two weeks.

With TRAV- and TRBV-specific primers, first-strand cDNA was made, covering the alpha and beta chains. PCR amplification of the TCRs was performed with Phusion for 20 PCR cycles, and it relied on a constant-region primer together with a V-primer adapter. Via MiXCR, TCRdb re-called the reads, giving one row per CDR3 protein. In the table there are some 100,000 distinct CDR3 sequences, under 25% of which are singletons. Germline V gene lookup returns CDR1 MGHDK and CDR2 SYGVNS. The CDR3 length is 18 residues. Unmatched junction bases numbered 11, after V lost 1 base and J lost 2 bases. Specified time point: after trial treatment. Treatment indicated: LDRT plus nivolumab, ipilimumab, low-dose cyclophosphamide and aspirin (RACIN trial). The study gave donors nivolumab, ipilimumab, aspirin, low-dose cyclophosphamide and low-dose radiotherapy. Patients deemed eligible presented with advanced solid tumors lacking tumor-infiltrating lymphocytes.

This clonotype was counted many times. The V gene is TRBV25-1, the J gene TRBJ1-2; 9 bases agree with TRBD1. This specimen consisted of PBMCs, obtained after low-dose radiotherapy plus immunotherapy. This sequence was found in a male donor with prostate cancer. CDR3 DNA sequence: TGTGCCAGCAGTGAATTCTCCGGGACAGGGTATGGCAACTATGGCTACACCTTC. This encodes CASSEFSGTGYGNYGYTF.